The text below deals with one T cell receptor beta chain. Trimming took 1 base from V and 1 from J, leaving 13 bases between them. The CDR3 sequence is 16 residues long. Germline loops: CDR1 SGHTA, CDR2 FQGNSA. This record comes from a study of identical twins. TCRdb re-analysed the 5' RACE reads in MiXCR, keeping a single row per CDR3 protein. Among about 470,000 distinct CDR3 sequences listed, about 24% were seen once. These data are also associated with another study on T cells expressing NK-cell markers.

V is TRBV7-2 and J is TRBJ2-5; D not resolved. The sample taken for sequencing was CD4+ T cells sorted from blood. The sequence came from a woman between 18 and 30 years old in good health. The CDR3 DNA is TGTGCCAGCAGCTTAGACTGGGTGGCCGGCCAAGAGACCCAGTACTTC. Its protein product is CASSLDWVAGQETQYF.